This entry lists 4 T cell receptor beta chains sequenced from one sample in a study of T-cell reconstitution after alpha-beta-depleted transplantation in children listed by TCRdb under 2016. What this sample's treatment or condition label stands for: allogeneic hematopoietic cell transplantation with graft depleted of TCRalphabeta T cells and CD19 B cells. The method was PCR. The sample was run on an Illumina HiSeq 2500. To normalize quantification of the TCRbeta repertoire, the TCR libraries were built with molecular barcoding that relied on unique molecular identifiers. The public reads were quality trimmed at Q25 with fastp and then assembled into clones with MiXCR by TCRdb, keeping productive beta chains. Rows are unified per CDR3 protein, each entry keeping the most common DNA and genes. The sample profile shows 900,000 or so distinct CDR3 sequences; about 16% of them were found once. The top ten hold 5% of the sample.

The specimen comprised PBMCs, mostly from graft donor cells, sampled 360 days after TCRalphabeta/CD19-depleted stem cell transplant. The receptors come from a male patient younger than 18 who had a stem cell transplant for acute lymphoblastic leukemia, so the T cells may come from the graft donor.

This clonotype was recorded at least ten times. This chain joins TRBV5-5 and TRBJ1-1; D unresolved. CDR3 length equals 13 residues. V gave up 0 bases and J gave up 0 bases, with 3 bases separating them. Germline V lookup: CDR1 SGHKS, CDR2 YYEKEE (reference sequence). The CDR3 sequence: CASSLDMNTEAFF. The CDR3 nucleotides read TGTGCCAGCAGCTTGGATATGAACACTGAAGCTTTCTTT.

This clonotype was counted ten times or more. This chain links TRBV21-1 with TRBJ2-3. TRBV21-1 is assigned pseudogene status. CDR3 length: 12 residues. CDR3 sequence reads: CASSKERDTQYF. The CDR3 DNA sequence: TGTGCCAGCAGCAAAGAAAGAGATACGCAGTATTTT.

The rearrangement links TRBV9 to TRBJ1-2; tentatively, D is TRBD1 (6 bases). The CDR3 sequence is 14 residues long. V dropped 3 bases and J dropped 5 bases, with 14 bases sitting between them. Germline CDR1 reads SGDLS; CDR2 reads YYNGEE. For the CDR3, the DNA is TGTGCCAGCAGCGACGGGACATTGGGTTATGGCTACACCTTC. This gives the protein CASSDGTLGYGYTF.

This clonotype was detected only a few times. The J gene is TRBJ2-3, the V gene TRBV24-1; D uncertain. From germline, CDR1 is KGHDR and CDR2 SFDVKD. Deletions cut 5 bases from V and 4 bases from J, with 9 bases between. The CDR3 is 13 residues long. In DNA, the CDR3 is TGTGCCACCAGTGTTGGAGTAGCAGATACGCAGTATTTT. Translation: CATSVGVADTQYF.